Sequencing of this TCR beta chain was carried out in a study of T cells after yellow fever vaccination. The CDR3 totals 15 residues. V shed 7 bases and J 2 bases; nucleotides not matched to a gene: 8. Germline V gene data show CDR1 as MNHNS and CDR2 as SASEGT. This clonotype was seen only a few times. Its target is not known. Each CDR3 protein is one row after TCRdb ran MiXCR on the 5' RACE reads. The sample lists a few hundred thousand distinct CDR3 sequences, about 9.9% seen once, with roughly 18% in the top ten. Whole-study findings and limits: One caveat is that FACS-sorted repertoires could contain abundant clonotypes contaminating from the bulk population. Once the booster was given, most primary-vaccination clones reappeared, at about 97% for CD4 and 88% for CD8. Although most clonotypes did not, a small share appeared in both CD4 and CD8 compartments.

The chain is built from TRBV6-1 and TRBJ2-7; 10 bases line up with TRBD1. The source material was PBMCs, sampled on the day of the first yellow fever vaccination. The receptor was derived from a man between 18 and 35 years old who received the YFV17D yellow fever vaccine. The CDR3: CASITSGTGAYEQYF. CDR3 coding DNA: TGTGCCAGCATAACATCCGGGACAGGGGCCTACGAGCAGTACTTC.